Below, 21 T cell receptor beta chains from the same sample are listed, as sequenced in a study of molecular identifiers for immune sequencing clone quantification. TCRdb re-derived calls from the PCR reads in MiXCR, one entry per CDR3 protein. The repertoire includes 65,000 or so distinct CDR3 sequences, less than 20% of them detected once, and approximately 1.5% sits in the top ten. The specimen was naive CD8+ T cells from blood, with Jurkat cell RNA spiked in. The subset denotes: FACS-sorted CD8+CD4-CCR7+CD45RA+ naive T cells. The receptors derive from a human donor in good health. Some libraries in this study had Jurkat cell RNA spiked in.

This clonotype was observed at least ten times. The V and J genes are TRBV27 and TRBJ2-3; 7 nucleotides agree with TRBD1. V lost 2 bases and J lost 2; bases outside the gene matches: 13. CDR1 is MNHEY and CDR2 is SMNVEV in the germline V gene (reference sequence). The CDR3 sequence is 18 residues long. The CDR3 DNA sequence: TGTGCCAGCAGTTTACCATTAGATCGACAGGGCCCCACAGATACGCAGTATTTT. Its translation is CASSLPLDRQGPTDTQYF.

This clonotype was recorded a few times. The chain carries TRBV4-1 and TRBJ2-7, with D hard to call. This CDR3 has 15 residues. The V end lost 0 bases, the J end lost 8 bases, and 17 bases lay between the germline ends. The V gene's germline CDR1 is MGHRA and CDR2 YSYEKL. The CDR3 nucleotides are TGCGCCAGCAGCCAAGATAGTCGGGTCCCCTCCAAGCAGTACTTC. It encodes CASSQDSRVPSKQYF.

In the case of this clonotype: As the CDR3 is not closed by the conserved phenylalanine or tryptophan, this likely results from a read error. CDR3 region: CASSKTGVSYEQYL. Written as DNA, the CDR3 is TGTGCCAGCAGCAAGACGGGGGTCTCCTACGAGCAGTACTTA. The genes are TRBV7-9 and TRBJ2-7; D possibly corresponds to TRBD2 (6 bases). The CDR3 loop spans 14 amino acids. Germline V gene data show CDR1 as SEHNR and CDR2 as FQNEAQ (reference sequence). V was trimmed by 5 bases and J by 0 bases, leaving 11 bases between them.

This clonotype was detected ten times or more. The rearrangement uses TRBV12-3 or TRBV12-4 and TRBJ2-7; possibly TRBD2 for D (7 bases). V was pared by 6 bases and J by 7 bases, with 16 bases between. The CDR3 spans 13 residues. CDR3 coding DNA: TGTGCCAGCAGCTCTACGGGGGGCGGGGAGCAGTACTTC. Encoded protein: CASSSTGGGEQYF.

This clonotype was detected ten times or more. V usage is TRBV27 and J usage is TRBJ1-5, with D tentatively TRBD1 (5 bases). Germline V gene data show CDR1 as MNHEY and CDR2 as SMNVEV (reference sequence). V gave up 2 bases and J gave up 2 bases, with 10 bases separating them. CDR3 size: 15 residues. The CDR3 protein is CASSLLGLGNQPQHF. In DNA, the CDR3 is TGTGCCAGCAGTTTACTGGGGCTAGGCAATCAGCCCCAGCATTTT.

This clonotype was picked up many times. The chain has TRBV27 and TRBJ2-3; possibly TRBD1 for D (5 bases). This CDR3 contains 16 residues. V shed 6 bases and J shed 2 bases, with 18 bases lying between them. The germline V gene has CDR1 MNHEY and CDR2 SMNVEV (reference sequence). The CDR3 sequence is CASSTTLGLHTDTQYF. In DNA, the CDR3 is TGTGCCAGCAGCACAACCTTGGGGCTCCACACAGATACGCAGTATTTT.

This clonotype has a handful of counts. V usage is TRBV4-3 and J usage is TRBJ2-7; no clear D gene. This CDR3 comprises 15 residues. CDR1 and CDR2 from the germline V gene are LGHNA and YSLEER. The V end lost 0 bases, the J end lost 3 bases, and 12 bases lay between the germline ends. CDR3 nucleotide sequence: TGCGCCAGCAGCCAAGATAGGAATAGGGTCTACGAGCAGTACTTC. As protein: CASSQDRNRVYEQYF.

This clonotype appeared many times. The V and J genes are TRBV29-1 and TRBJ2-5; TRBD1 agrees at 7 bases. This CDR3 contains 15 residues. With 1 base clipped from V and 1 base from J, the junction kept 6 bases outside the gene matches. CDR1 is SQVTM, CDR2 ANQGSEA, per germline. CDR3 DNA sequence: TGCAGCGTTGAAGTATCTGGGGACAGCCAAGAGACCCAGTACTTC. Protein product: CSVEVSGDSQETQYF.

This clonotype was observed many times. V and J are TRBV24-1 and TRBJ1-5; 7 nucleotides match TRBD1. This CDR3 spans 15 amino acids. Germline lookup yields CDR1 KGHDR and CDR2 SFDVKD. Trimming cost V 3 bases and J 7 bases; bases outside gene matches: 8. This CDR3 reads CATSDPGQDDQPQHF. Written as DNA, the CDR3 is TGTGCCACCAGTGATCCCGGACAGGACGACCAGCCCCAGCATTTT.

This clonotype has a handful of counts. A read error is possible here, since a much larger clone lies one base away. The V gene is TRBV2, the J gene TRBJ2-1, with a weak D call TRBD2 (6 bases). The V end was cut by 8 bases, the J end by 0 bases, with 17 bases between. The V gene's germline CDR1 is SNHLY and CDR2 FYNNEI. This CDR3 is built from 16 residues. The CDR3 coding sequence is TGTGCCAGCCGGGAGCGAGCAGGGAGCTCCTACAATGAGCAGTTCTTC. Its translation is CASRERAGSSYNEQFF.

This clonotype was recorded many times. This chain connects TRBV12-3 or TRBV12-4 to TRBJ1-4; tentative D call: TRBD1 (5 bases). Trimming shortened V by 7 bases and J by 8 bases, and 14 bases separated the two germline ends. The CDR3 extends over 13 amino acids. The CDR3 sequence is CASTHFGDEKLFF. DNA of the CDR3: TGTGCCAGCACCCACTTCGGGGACGAAAAACTGTTTTTT.

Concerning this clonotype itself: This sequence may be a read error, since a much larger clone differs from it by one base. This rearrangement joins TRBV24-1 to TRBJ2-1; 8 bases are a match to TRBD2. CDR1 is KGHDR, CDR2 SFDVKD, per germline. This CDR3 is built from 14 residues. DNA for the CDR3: TGTGCCACCAGTCTAACTAGCGGCTACAGTGAGCAGTTCTTC. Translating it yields CATSLTSGYSEQFF.

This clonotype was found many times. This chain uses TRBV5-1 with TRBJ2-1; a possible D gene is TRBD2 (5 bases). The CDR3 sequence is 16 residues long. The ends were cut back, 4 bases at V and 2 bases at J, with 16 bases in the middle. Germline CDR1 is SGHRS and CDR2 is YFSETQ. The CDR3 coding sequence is TGCGCCAGCAGCACCCAACTAGACGGGGCCTACAATGAGCAGTTCTTC. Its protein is CASSTQLDGAYNEQFF.

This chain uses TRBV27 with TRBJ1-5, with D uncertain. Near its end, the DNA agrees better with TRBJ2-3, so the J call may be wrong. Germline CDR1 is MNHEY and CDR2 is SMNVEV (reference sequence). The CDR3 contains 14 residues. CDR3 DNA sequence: TGTGCCAGCAGCGTAGGGCAATACAATCAGCCCCAGTATTTT. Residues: CASSVGQYNQPQYF.

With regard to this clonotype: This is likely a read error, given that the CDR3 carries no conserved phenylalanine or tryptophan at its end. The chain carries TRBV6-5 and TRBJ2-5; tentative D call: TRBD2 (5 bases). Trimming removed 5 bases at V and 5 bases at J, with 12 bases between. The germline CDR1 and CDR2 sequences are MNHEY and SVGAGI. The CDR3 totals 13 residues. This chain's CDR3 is CASSTRVEETQYS. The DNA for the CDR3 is TGTGCCAGCAGTACTAGGGTAGAGGAGACCCAGTACTCC.

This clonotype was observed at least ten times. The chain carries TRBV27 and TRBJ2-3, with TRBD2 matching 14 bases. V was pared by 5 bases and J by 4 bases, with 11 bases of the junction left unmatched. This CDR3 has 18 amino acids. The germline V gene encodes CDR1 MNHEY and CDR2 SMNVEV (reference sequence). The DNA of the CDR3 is TGTGCCAGCAGTCCGGGGACTAGCGGGAGCCTAACGGCAGATACGCAGTATTTT. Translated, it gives CASSPGTSGSLTADTQYF.

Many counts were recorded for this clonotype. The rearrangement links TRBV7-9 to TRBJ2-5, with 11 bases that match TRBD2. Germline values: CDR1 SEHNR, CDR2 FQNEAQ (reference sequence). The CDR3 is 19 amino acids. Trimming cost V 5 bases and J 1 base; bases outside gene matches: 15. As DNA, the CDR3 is TGTGCCAGCAGCGCAACAGGCACTAGCGGGAGTGGGGGCCAAGAGACCCAGTACTTC. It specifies CASSATGTSGSGGQETQYF.

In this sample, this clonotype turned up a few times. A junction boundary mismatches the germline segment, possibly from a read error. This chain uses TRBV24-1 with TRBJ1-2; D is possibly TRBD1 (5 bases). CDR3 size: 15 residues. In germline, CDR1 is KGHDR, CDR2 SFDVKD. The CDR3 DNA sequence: TGTGCCACCGGTGATGGGGACCTATCGTCCCATGGCTACACCTTC. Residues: CATGDGDLSSHGYTF.

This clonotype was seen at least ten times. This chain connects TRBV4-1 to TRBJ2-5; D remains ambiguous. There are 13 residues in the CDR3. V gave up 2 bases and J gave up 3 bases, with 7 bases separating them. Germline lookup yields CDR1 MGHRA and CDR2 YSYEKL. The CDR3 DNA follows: TGCGCCAGCAGCCAACCGATGGAAGAGACCCAGTACTTC. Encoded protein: CASSQPMEETQYF.

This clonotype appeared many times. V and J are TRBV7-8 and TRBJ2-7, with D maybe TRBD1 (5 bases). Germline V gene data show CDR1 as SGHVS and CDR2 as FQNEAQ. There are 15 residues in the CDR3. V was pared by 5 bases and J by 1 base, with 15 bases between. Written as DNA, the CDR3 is TGTGCCAGCAGCCTAAGTCCTAAGGGGTCCTACGAGCAGTACTTC. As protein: CASSLSPKGSYEQYF.

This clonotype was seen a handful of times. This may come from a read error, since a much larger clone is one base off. The CDR3 is CASSLAREQYF. CDR3 sequence (DNA): TGTGCCAGCAGCTTAGCGCGAGAGCAGTACTTC. This chain uses TRBV7-9 with TRBJ2-7; D remains ambiguous. The V gene lost 0 bases and the J gene lost 7 bases, with 4 bases spanning the gap. Germline CDR1 reads SEHNR; CDR2 reads FQNEAQ (reference sequence). The CDR3 extends over 11 amino acids. The full variable domain, its missing parts supplied by reference TRBV7-9 and TRBJ2-7, is DTGVSQNPRHKITKRGQNVTFRCDPISEHNRLYWYRQTLGQGPEFLTYFQNEAQLEKSRLLSDRFSAERPKGSFSTLEIQRTEQGDSAMYLCASSLAREQYFGPGTRLTVT.